The clone carrying this T cell receptor beta chain was seen ten or more times. This record belongs to a study of blood T cells in healthy people across ages. Primers used in a second PCR of about 6 to 11 cycles were a sample-barcoded 5' primer and a J-beta primer mix. TCRdb passed the 5' RACE reads through MiXCR, listing each CDR3 protein once. The sample has about 1 million distinct CDR3 sequences, 35% to 50% seen once. This CDR3 has 17 amino acids. Germline assignment: CDR1 SGHRS and CDR2 YFSETQ. V dropped 0 bases and J dropped 4; count of bases not matched to a gene: 7. This TCR derives from a woman aged 55-70 years in good health. The sequencing input was blood. The gene calls are TRBV5-1 and TRBJ2-1; 10 bases align to TRBD2. The CDR3 DNA is TGCGCCAGCAGCTTGGGGTTCGCTAGCGGGAGTTACAATGAGCAGTTCTTC. This gives the protein CASSLGFASGSYNEQFF.